The entry below gives a single T cell receptor (beta chain) sequence along with its context. As yet, its antigen is unknown. The data derive from a study of CD8 T cells in ankylosing spondylitis. Study findings and constraints: Several of the motif variants were reported before in synovial fluid and blood from reactive arthritis. A TCR beta motif made of roughly eight highly homologous variants seemed typical of ankylosing spondylitis blood. Matched ankylosing spondylitis synovial fluid reportedly showed significant enrichment of disease-linked clones. Disease-linked clones proved CD8+ and comparatively uncommon in peripheral blood.

TCR beta libraries were made by quantitative 5'-RACE with molecular barcodes. TCRdb re-analysed the 5' RACE reads in MiXCR, keeping a single row per CDR3 protein. The repertoire includes under 150,000 distinct CDR3 sequences, approximately 17% of them detected once, and about 33% sits in the top ten. Germline CDR1 reads SGHVS; CDR2 reads FNYEAQ. The CDR3 has 15 residues. With 3 bases clipped from V and 1 base from J, the junction kept 2 bases outside the gene matches. The sequence was obtained from a male donor with ankylosing spondylitis. The V gene is TRBV7-6, the J gene TRBJ2-2, with TRBD2 identical over 7 bases. Sequencing input: blood, either unsorted or a sorted T cell fraction (not recorded which). This chain's CDR3 is CASSLASGNTGELFF. Written as DNA, the CDR3 is TGTGCCAGCAGCTTGGCTAGCGGGAACACCGGGGAGCTGTTTTTT.